A selection of T cell receptor beta chains follows, all from one sample in a study of response to subunit inactivated influenza vaccine. TCRdb re-called the RT-PCR reads through MiXCR, storing one row per CDR3 protein. The data show around 580,000 distinct CDR3 sequences, 12% to 15% seen once. Sequencing used PBMCs from blood, obtained 11 to 12 days after vaccination. These receptors were obtained from a man aged 45-65 years who received an inactivated influenza vaccine. CDR3s include the opening cysteine and the closing phenylalanine or tryptophan. D genes are given only for firm matches. Some rows mark clone size as missing; the rest say once, few, many or name a class of expanded clone.

V	J	D	size	CDR3	DNA
TRBV30	TRBJ2-7	-	few	CAWSVQGLTYEQYF	TGTGCCTGGAGTGTACAGGGATTAACCTACGAGCAGTACTTC
TRBV5-1	TRBJ2-2	TRBD2	many	CASSFSGRGTGELFF	TGCGCCAGCAGCTTCTCCGGGAGGGGAACCGGGGAGCTGTTTTTT
TRBV5-1	TRBJ2-5	TRBD1	few	CASSLVGQGAFETQYF	TGCGCCAGCAGCTTGGTAGGACAGGGGGCATTCGAGACCCAGTACTTC
TRBV7-6	TRBJ2-5	-	-	CASSLEWGETQYF	TGTGCCAGCAGCTTAGAATGGGGGGAGACCCAGTACTTC
TRBV4-3	TRBJ2-2	-	-	CASSQEGGMTGELFF	TGCGCCAGCAGCCAAGAGGGCGGGATGACCGGGGAGCTGTTTTTT
TRBV11-3	TRBJ2-1	TRBD2	-	CASSPTSGGDYNEQFF	TGTGCCAGCAGCCCAACTAGCGGGGGAGACTACAATGAGCAGTTCTTC
TRBV29-1	TRBJ2-5	-	-	CSDARGTDAETQYF	TGCAGCGATGCAAGGGGAACGGACGCGGAGACCCAGTACTTC
TRBV6-1	TRBJ2-3	-	-	CASSQIRGGGKGDTQYF	TGTGCCAGCAGTCAAATCAGGGGAGGGGGGAAGGGAGATACGCAGTATTTT
TRBV5-6	TRBJ1-2	TRBD1	-	CASSIRTGKGGYTF	TGTGCCAGCAGCATACGGACAGGGAAAGGTGGCTACACCTTC
TRBV7-6	TRBJ1-6	-	few	CASSTGTSNSPLHF	TGTGCCAGCAGTACCGGGACGAGTAATTCACCCCTCCACTTT
TRBV7-9	TRBJ2-5	TRBD2	-	CASGTSGGASETQYF	TGTGCCAGCGGGACTAGCGGGGGGGCCTCAGAGACCCAGTACTTC
TRBV6-1	TRBJ2-7	TRBD1	few	CASRVTGDRGEQYF	TGTGCCAGCAGAGTGACAGGGGACAGGGGCGAGCAGTACTTC
TRBV7-8	TRBJ2-4	-	few	CASSLEDSQAKNIQYF	TGTGCCAGCAGCTTAGAGGACAGTCAAGCCAAAAACATTCAGTACTTC
TRBV20-1	TRBJ2-1	TRBD2	-	CSASGVRGVSYNEQFF	TGCAGTGCTAGTGGGGTCCGGGGGGTCTCCTACAATGAGCAGTTCTTC
TRBV5-1	TRBJ2-3	-	-	CASSGRGGTDTQYF	TGCGCCAGCAGCGGAAGGGGAGGCACAGATACGCAGTATTTT
TRBV28	TRBJ2-7	-	few	CASSTGGGEQYF	TGTGCCAGCAGTACCGGGGGTGGCGAGCAGTACTTC
TRBV6-1	TRBJ2-2	-	-	CASRIQRTGELFF	TGTGCCAGCAGAATTCAAAGGACCGGGGAGCTGTTTTTT
TRBV7-2	TRBJ2-3	TRBD2	-	CASSLVAGGPSDTQYF	TGTGCCAGCAGCTTAGTGGCGGGAGGGCCCTCAGATACGCAGTATTTT
TRBV6-2/TRBV6-3	TRBJ2-7	TRBD2	few	CASSYTLAGASYEQYF	TGTGCCAGCAGTTACACCTTGGCGGGAGCCTCCTACGAGCAGTACTTC
TRBV9	TRBJ2-5	-	-	CASSVGAAEGETQYF	TGTGCCAGCAGCGTAGGAGCGGCGGAGGGAGAGACCCAGTACTTC
TRBV20-1	TRBJ2-3	TRBD1	-	CSARALGGQETDTQNF	TGCAGTGCTAGAGCCCTTGGCGGACAGGAGACAGATACGCAGAATTTT
TRBV7-6	TRBJ2-1	TRBD2	-	CASSLAGLANEQFF	TGTGCCAGCAGCTTAGCAGGACTAGCAAATGAGCAGTTCTTC
TRBV5-1	TRBJ2-3	-	few	CASSSDGGSLLDTQYF	TGCGCCAGCAGCTCCGATGGGGGAAGCCTGTTAGATACGCAGTATTTT
TRBV12-3/TRBV12-4	TRBJ1-6	TRBD1	-	CASSPSTGGNNSPLHF	TGTGCCAGCAGTCCCAGTACAGGGGGAAATAATTCACCCCTCCACTTT
TRBV6-5	TRBJ2-3	-	few	CASSYSGSTGSTDTQYF	TGTGCCAGCAGTTACTCGGGGTCGACAGGTAGCACAGATACGCAGTATTTT
TRBV11-1	TRBJ1-1	TRBD1	few	CASSLPGQGFTEAFF	TGTGCCAGCAGCTTACCGGGACAGGGATTCACTGAAGCTTTCTTT
TRBV19	TRBJ2-7	TRBD1	few	CASSISWTGGYEQYF	TGTGCCAGTAGTATTAGTTGGACAGGGGGCTACGAGCAGTACTTC
TRBV7-9	TRBJ2-1	-	-	CASSLVRLELREQFF	TGTGCCAGCAGCTTAGTAAGACTAGAACTTCGCGAGCAGTTCTTC
TRBV21-1	TRBJ2-5	-	-	CASSRRTAITKTQYF	TGTGCCAGCAGCAGACGGACAGCTATTACGAAGACCCAGTACTTC
TRBV10-2	TRBJ2-6	-	once	CASSEQGSGANVLTF	TGCGCCAGCAGTGAGCAGGGTTCCGGGGCCAACGTCCTGACTTTC
TRBV10-3	TRBJ2-2	-	few	CAISWGSTGELFF	TGTGCCATCAGTTGGGGGAGCACCGGGGAGCTGTTTTTT
TRBV6-5	TRBJ1-1	-	-	CASSFAPYGMNTEAFF	TGTGCCAGCAGTTTCGCCCCCTACGGGATGAACACTGAAGCTTTCTTT
TRBV3-1	TRBJ2-3	-	few	CASSQGGGPTDTQYF	TGTGCCAGCAGCCAGGGGGGGGGGCCCACAGATACGCAGTATTTT
TRBV7-2	TRBJ1-1	TRBD1	-	CASSPRTGSTEAFF	TGTGCCAGCAGCCCAAGGACAGGGTCCACTGAAGCTTTCTTT